This T cell receptor (beta chain) is drawn from a study of blood T cell repertoires in COVID-19. Overall study context: Acute-phase and convalescent COVID-19 samples originated in the United States, Italy and Spain.

Original processing notes: Reference gene primer amplification gave nucleated cell count estimates. Sequencing was performed with immunoSEQ multiplex PCR; in TCRdb, only in-frame clones are kept and a portion is missing. V and J calls and clone size follow that table, whereas D and trimming were derived from the DNA. The sample shows about 110,000 clones, approximately 65% of them seen only once. The sequence derives from a woman in her sixties or seventies with acute or convalescent COVID-19. The sequencing input was peripheral blood.

CDR3 bases: TGCGCCAGCAGCCAAGATACTGTGGGTACAGGACAGCCCCAGCATTTT. Translation gives CASSQDTVGTGQPQHF. This chain links TRBV4-3 with TRBJ1-5; TRBD1 might be the D (5 bases). From germline, CDR1 is LGHNA and CDR2 YSLEER. The length of the CDR3 is 16 residues. Between the trimmed V and J ends, which lost 0 bases and 7 bases, there was a span of 16 bases.